This T cell receptor (beta chain) was profiled in a study of T cells after yellow fever vaccination. About the research overall: Preparation used SMART-Seq v4 Ultra Low Input for the low-cell-number fractions.

In the case of this clonotype: Its specificity is not known.

Making TCR cDNA involved 5'RACE template switching, which added UMIs and a universal primer site. TCRdb used MiXCR to reprocess the 5' RACE reads, holding one entry per CDR3 protein. The top ten hold roughly 18% of the sample, which has hundreds of thousands of distinct CDR3 sequences, approximately 9% seen once. Findings and limits, study-wide: The secondary response was weaker, and its peak arrived faster, on day 5 versus 15. Most clones from primary vaccination resurfaced after the booster (around 95% CD4, around 89% CD8).

CDR3 length: 13 amino acids. The V and J ends lost 4 bases and 5 bases respectively, with 11 bases between them. CDR1 and CDR2 (germline): SGHDN, FVKESK. The rearrangement links TRBV14 to TRBJ2-5; D is ambiguous. This clonotype was obtained from a man aged 18 to 29 who received the YFV17D yellow fever vaccine. Here the sequenced sample was PBMCs, taken on the day of the first yellow fever vaccination. The CDR3 region is CASSRLVLETQYF. The CDR3 DNA reads TGTGCCAGCAGCCGCCTCGTCTTGGAGACCCAGTACTTC.